The 5 T cell receptor beta chains given below trace back to one sample, sequenced in a study of cytomegalovirus exposure and HLA in healthy donors. PCR used 60 Vbeta primers and 13 Jbeta primers. TCRdb's table, derived via immunoSEQ multiplex PCR, lists solely in-frame clones and lacks some. The table shows almost 200,000 clones, with 85% occurring only once. The sequenced sample consisted of PBMCs. Source of these receptors: a woman aged 50 to 60 in good health and CMV-seronegative.

This clone was detected a few times. The rearrangement links TRBV19 to TRBJ1-4, with 7 bases matching TRBD1. The CDR3 covers 15 residues. Per germline, CDR1 LNHDA and CDR2 SQIVND (reference sequence). The J segment lost 3 bases and the V segment lost 5 bases, leaving 6 bases of the junction unmatched. CDR3 DNA sequence: TGTGCCAGTAGTTCGTGGACAGGACCTAATGAAAAACTGTTTTTT. Protein product: CASSSWTGPNEKLFF.

The chain employs TRBV9 and TRBJ1-1, with D tentatively TRBD1 (5 bases). Germline CDR1 SGDLS, CDR2 YYNGEE. The CDR3 loop spans 13 amino acids. The ends were cut back, 4 bases at V and 7 bases at J, with 14 bases in the middle. CDR3 nucleotide sequence: TGTGCCAGCAGCCAGGGTGCGGCAGGTGAAGCTTTCTTT. It specifies CASSQGAAGEAFF.

The chain links TRBV5-1 to TRBJ1-1; TRBD1 matches 7 bases. Germline CDR1 is SGHRS and CDR2 is YFSETQ. The V segment lost 4 bases and the J segment 4 bases; nucleotides outside the gene matches: 7. The CDR3 has 14 amino acids. CDR3 in amino acids: CASSPPTGFTEAFF. The DNA for the CDR3 is TGCGCCAGCAGCCCCCCGACAGGGTTCACTGAAGCTTTCTTT. The full variable domain, its missing parts supplied by reference TRBV5-1 and TRBJ1-1, is KAGVTQTPRYLIKTRGQQVTLSCSPISGHRSVSWYQQTPGQGLQFLFEYFSETQRNKGNFPGRFSGRQFSNSRSEMNVSTLELGDSALYLCASSPPTGFTEAFFGQGTRLTVV.

The chain is built from TRBV2 and TRBJ2-7, with D hard to call. The germline CDR1 and CDR2 sequences are SNHLY and FYNNEI. V lost 4 bases and J lost 2, with 12 bases in between. The CDR3 covers 14 residues. The CDR3 spells CASSVYNAPYEQYF. The CDR3 DNA reads TGTGCCAGCAGTGTTTACAATGCCCCCTACGAGCAGTACTTC.

The rearrangement joins TRBV29-1 to TRBJ2-7; 7 bases align to TRBD1. Germline values: CDR1 SQVTM, CDR2 ANQGSEA. The CDR3 extends over 15 amino acids. The V segment lost 4 bases and the J segment 2 bases; nucleotides outside the gene matches: 11. Written as DNA, the CDR3 is TGCAGCGTTGCGGTGGCCCCGACAGGGACCTACGAGCAGTACTTC. Its translation is CSVAVAPTGTYEQYF.